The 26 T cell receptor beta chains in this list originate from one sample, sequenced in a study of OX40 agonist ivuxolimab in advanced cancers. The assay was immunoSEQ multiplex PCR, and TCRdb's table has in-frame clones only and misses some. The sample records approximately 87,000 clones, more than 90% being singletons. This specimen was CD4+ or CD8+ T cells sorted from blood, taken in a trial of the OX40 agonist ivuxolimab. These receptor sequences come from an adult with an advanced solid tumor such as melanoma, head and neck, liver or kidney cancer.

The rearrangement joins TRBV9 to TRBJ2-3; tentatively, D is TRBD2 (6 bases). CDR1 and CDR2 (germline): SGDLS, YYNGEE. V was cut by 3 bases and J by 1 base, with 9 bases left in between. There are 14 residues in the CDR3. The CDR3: CASSAGGGTDTQYF. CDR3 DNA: TGTGCCAGCAGCGCGGGCGGGGGCACAGATACGCAGTATTTT.

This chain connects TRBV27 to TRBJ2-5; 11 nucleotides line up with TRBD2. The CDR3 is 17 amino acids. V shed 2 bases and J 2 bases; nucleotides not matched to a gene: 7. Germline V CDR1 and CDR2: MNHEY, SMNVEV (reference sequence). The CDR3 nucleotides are TGTGCCAGCAGTTTAACCCCAAGACTAGCGGGACAAGAGACCCAGTACTTC. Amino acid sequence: CASSLTPRLAGQETQYF.

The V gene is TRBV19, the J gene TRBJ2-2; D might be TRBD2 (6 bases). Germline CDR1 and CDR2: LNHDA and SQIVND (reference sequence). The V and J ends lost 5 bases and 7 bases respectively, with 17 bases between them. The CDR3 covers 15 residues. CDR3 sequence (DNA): TGTGCCAGTAGTGCGACCCGGGGGACGGTCGGGGAGCTGTTTTTT. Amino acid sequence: CASSATRGTVGELFF.

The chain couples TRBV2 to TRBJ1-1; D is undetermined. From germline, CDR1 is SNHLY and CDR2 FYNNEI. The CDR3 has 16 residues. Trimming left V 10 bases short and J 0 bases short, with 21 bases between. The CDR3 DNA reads TGTGCCATATGGTCCGAATTCATCGGAATGAACACTGAAGCTTTCTTT. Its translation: CAIWSEFIGMNTEAFF.

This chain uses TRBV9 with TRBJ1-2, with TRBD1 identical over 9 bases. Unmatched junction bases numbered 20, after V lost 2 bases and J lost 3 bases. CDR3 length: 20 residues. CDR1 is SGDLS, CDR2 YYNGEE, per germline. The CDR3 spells CASSVPTGTGLAGTDYGYTF. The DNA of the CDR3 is TGTGCCAGCAGCGTCCCGACCGGGACAGGGTTGGCAGGTACAGACTATGGCTACACCTTC.

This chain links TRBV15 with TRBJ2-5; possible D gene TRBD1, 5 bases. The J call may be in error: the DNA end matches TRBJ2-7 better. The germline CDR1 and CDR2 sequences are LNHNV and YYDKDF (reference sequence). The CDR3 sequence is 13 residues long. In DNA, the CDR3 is TGTGCCACCCGACCAGGGATCTCATACGAGCAGTACTTC. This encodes CATRPGISYEQYF.

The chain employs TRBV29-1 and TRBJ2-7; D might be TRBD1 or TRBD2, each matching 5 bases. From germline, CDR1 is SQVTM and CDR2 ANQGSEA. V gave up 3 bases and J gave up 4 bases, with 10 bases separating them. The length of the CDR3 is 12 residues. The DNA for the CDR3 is TGCAGCGTTGATACGGGACCTTACGAGCAGTACTTC. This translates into CSVDTGPYEQYF.

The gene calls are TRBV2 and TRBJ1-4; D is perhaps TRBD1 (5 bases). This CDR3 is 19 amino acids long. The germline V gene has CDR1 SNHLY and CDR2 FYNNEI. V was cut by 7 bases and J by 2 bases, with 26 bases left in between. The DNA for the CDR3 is TGTGCCAGCACAACTATCCCGGGACGGGGAATGATGACTAATGAAAAACTGTTTTTT. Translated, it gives CASTTIPGRGMMTNEKLFF.

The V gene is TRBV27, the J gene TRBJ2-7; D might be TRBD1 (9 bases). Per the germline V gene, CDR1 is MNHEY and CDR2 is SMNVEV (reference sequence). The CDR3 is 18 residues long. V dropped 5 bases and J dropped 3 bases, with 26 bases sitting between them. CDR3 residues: CASSALSGVGTGSYEQYF. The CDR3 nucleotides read TGTGCCAGCAGTGCACTTAGCGGGGTGGGGACAGGGAGCTACGAGCAGTACTTC.

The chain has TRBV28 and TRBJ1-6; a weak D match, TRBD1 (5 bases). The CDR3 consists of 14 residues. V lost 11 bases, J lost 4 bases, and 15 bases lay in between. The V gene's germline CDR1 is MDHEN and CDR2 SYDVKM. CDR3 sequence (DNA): TGTGCCTCTTCGAGGGGTGTATATAATTCACCCCTCCACTTT. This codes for CASSRGVYNSPLHF. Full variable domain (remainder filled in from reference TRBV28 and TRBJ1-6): DVKVTQSSRYLVKRTGEKVFLECVQDMDHENMFWYRQDPGLGLRLIYFSYDVKMKEKGDIPEGYSVSREKKERFSLILESASTNQTSMYLCASSRGVYNSPLHFGNGTRLTVT.

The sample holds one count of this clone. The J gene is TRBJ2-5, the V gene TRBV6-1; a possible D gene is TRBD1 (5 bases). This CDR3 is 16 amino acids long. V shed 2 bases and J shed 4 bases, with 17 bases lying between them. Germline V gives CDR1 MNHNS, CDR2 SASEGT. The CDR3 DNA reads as TGTGCCAGCAGTGAATGGGGCGCCTCCGAAGTAGAGACCCAGTACTTC. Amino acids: CASSEWGASEVETQYF.

This CDR3 reads CASSESGQGLGNEQFF. The CDR3 DNA reads TGTGCCAGCAGTGAAAGTGGCCAGGGCTTGGGCAATGAGCAGTTCTTC. The V and J genes are TRBV2 and TRBJ2-1; D perhaps matches TRBD1 (5 bases). The CDR3 length is 16 residues. Trimming removed 2 bases at V and 6 bases at J, with 17 bases between. The V gene's germline CDR1 is SNHLY and CDR2 FYNNEI.

The CDR3 spells CASSPRGAQSSYEQYF. The CDR3 DNA is TGTGCCAGCAGTCCTCGTGGAGCGCAGAGCTCCTACGAGCAGTACTTC. The rearrangement uses TRBV27 and TRBJ2-7; D uncertain. Germline V gene data show CDR1 as MNHEY and CDR2 as SMNVEV (reference sequence). V was cut by 5 bases and J by 0 bases, with 17 bases left in between. CDR3 length equals 16 residues.

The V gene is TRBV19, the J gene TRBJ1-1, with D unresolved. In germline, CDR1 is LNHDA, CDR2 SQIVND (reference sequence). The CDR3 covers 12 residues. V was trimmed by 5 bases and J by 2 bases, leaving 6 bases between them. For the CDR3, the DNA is TGTGCCAGTAGTCCAAGAAACACTGAAGCTTTCTTT. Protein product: CASSPRNTEAFF.

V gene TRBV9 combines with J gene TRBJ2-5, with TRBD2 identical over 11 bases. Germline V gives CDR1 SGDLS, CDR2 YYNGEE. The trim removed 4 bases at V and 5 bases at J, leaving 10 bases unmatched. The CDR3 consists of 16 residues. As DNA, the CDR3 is TGTGCCAGCAGCCCAGGAGTAGCGGGGGGGCGTGAGACCCAGTACTTC. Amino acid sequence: CASSPGVAGGRETQYF. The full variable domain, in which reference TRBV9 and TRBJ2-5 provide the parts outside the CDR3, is DSGVTQTPKHLITATGQRVTLRCSPRSGDLSVYWYQQSLDQGLQFLIQYYNGEERAKGNILERFSAQQFPDLHSELNLSSLELGDSALYFCASSPGVAGGRETQYFGPGTRLLVL.

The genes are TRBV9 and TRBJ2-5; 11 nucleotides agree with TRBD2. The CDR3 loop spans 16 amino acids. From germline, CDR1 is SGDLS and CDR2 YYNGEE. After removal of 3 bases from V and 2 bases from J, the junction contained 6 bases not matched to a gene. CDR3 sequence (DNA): TGTGCCAGCAGCGGGACTAGCGGGTTCGGGCAAGAGACCCAGTACTTC. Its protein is CASSGTSGFGQETQYF.

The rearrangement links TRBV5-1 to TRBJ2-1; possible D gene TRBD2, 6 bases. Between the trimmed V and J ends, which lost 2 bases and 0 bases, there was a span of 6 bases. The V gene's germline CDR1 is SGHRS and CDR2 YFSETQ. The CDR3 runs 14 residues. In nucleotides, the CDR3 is TGCGCCAGCAGCTTAGCGGGCTCCTACAATGAGCAGTTCTTC. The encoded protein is CASSLAGSYNEQFF.

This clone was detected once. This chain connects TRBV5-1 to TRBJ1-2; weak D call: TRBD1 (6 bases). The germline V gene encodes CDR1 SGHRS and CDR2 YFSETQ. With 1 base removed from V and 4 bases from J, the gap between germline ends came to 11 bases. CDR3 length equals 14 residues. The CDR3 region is CASSLTETGYGYTF. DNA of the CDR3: TGCGCCAGCAGCTTGACTGAGACAGGCTATGGCTACACCTTC.

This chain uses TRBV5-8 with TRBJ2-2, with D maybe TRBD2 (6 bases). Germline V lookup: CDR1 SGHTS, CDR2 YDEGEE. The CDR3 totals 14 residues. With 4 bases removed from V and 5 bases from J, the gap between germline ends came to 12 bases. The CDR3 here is CASSPAGWTGELFF. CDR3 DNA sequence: TGTGCCAGCAGCCCGGCGGGGTGGACCGGGGAGCTGTTTTTT.

The CDR3 DNA sequence: TGTGCCAGCAGTTTGTTTCGCGGGGAGCTGTTTTTT. Translated, it gives CASSLFRGELFF. This chain links TRBV27 with TRBJ2-2; D call uncertain. Trimming took off 3 bases at V and 7 bases at J, with 6 bases between the two ends. The CDR3 spans 12 residues. Germline assignment: CDR1 MNHEY and CDR2 SMNVEV (reference sequence).

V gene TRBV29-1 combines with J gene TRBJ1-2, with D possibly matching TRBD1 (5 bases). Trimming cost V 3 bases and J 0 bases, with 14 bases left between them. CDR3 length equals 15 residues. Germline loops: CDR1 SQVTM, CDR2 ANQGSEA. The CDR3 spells CSVEGVQEANYGYTF. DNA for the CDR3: TGCAGCGTTGAGGGGGTCCAGGAAGCTAACTATGGCTACACCTTC.

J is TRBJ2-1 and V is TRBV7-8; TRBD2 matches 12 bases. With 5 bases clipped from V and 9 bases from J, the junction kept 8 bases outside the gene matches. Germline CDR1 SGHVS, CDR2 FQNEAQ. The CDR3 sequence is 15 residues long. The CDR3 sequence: CASSPTTSGRGEQFF. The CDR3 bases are TGTGCCAGCAGCCCAACGACTAGCGGGAGAGGTGAGCAGTTCTTC.

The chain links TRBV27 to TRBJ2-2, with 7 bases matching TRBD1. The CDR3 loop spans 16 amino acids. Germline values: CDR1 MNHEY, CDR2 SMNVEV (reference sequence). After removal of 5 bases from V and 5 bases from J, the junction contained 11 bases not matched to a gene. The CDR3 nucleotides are TGTGCCAGCAGTCCAACACAGGGGCGTCGAACCGGGGAGCTGTTTTTT. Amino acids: CASSPTQGRRTGELFF.

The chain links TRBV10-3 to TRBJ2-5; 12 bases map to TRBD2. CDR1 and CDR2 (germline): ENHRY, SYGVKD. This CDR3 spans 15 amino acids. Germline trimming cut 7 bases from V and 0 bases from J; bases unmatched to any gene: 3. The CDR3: CAIKRTSGDQETQYF. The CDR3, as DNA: TGTGCCATCAAGAGGACTAGCGGGGACCAAGAGACCCAGTACTTC.

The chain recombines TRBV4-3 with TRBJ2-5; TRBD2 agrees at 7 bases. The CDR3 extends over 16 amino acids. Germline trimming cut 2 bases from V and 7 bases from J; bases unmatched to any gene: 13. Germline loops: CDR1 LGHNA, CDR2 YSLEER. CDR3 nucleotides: TGCGCCAGCAGCCAACCACTAGCGCTTGTTGGGGGGACCCAGTACTTC. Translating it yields CASSQPLALVGGTQYF.

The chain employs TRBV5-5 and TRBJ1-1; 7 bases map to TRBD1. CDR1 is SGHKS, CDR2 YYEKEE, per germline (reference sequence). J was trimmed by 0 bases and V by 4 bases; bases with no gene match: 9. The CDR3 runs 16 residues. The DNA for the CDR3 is TGTGCCAGCAGCCTCACAGGGGCTCGAATGAACACTGAAGCTTTCTTT. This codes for CASSLTGARMNTEAFF.